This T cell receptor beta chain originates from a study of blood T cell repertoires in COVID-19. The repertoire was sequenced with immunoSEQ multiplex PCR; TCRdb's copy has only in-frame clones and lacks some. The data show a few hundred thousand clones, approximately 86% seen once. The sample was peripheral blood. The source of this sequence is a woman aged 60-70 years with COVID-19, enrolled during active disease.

CDR3 sequence (DNA): TGTGCCAGCAGACGAGGACTAGCGGGGTCAAGCACAGATACGCAGTATTTT. Its protein is CASRRGLAGSSTDTQYF. This chain joins TRBV6-6 and TRBJ2-3; 12 positions agree with TRBD2. This CDR3 is built from 17 residues. V gave up 6 bases and J gave up 0 bases; unmatched junction bases: 7. Germline assignment: CDR1 MNHNY and CDR2 SVGAGI (reference sequence).